The T cell receptor (beta chain) described here comes from a study of blood T cell repertoires in COVID-19. Study details: PBMCs, B-cell-depleted T cells, or T cells provided the cDNA or gDNA that made up the material.

Profiled with immunoSEQ multiplex PCR; TCRdb holds only in-frame clones, not every one. The repertoire has 50,000 to 75,000 clones, more than 75% of them found once; the top ten carry more than 4.5%. CDR1 and CDR2 from the germline V gene are WSHSY and SAAADI. The CDR3 is 16 residues long. Trimming cost V 3 bases and J 0 bases, with 12 bases left between them. The chain couples TRBV10-2 to TRBJ1-3, with unresolved D. Sequenced input: peripheral blood. This sequence originates from an elderly man in a cohort sampled during active COVID-19. The DNA of the CDR3 is TGCGCCAGCAGTGACGGTCGAGGGAACTCTGGAAACACCATATATTTT. This gives the protein CASSDGRGNSGNTIYF.